The source of this T cell receptor (beta chain) is a study of chemoradiotherapy in HPV16-positive cancers. Study-level results: Non-HPV-specific T cells did not expand in tumors during treatment, whereas candidate HPV-specific clones and E7-related motifs did. HPV-specific T cells were functionally defined from only a couple of HPV16-positive patients.

As regards this clone: Its target is unknown.

Produced via immunoSEQ multiplex PCR; TCRdb's table is partial and in-frame only. The table shows about 12,000 clones, with 60% to 85% occurring only once. There are 15 residues in the CDR3. Trimming pared 4 bases from V and 3 bases from J, leaving 15 bases between. Germline V gene data show CDR1 as MGHRA and CDR2 as YSYEKL. The TCR comes from a human donor with HPV-associated anogenital cancer. The chain is built from TRBV4-1 and TRBJ2-5; no firm D call. Sampling took place from a patient who underwent chemoradiotherapy. The CDR3 region is CASSPLGSEEETQYF. In nucleotides, the CDR3 is TGCGCCAGCAGCCCACTGGGGTCAGAGGAAGAGACCCAGTACTTC.